This TCR beta chain is drawn from a study of cytomegalovirus exposure and HLA in healthy donors (dated by TCRdb to about 2017). In terms of the full investigation: In an earlier analysis of 550 to 750 of the donors, 250 to 350 Gb of sequence data and 117 million unique TCR beta sequences from roughly 180 million T cells were reported. Approximately 310 gigabases of sequencing data and tens of millions of unique TCR sequences were included in an early release covering about 600 HLA-typed donors. Among the roughly 390 genotyped donors, around 81% belonged to the genetic ancestry cluster associated with self-reported Caucasian donors. The study aimed to test whether signatures of past pathogen exposure could be identified by cataloging public T cell receptors. The study profiled the T cell repertoires of about 720 subjects by immunosequencing and related them to cytomegalovirus serostatus. In addition to the first cohort of 666 subjects, a separate validation cohort of 120 different subjects was used. To predict cytomegalovirus infection status, the study combined high-throughput TCR immunosequencing, statistical association of individual TCRs with disease status, and machine learning. A later analysis re-examined previously published TCR beta repertoires from 610 or so donors and added high-resolution HLA genotyping to investigate patterns of TCR occurrence. The later analysis used no new phenotypic data to find candidate immune exposures, relying instead on TCR beta sequences and their occurrence across donors. To decide whether each TCR beta V gene segment behaved as functional or pseudogenic, an earlier analysis of some 600 of the donors relied on high-throughput TCR beta sequencing. Donor age, sex, ethnicity and CMV serostatus were compiled together with the repertoire data. Genome-wide SNP genotypes for about 65% of the 666 donors were used in a later genetic analysis, which treated that subset as a discovery cohort. All discovery cohort repertoires had been generated using a single sequencing platform. HLA typing included class I and class II loci at four-digit resolution. The number of typed donors differed by locus: 629-630 for A, B, C, DRB1 and DQB1; approximately 520 for DQA1; 600 to 610 for DPA1; and some 430 for DPB1. Roughly five DR-DQ haplotypes were handled as single units for association and clustering because linkage in the cohort was strong. Among roughly 400 genotyped donors of the cohort, an average of approximately 230,000 unique TCR beta nucleotide sequences were sequenced per donor, 15% to 20% of them non-productive. Paper-wide results and their limitations: In vitro tests confirmed that three of the cytomegalovirus-associated TCR beta chains recognize cytomegalovirus antigens. When HLA alleles, especially DR and DQ, strongly co-occurred, attributing TCR associations to individual alleles was difficult. In a later analysis, 16,951 TCR beta sequences were associated with specific HLA alleles at a false discovery rate of 0.05. According to a later analysis, most CMV-associated TCR beta chains appeared to be HLA-restricted, and the HLA associations seemed to be driven largely by CMV exposure. A total of 150 to 200 TCR beta chains were listed by the study as associated with cytomegalovirus. Compared with the 666-donor mean, donors in an Asian-associated ancestry cluster had fewer N-insertions in productive TCRs, according to a later genetic analysis. Cytomegalovirus status was reported to be diagnosed by the classifier with high specificity and sensitivity in both the original and validation cohorts. The presence/absence analyses assumed that sequencing depth was roughly uniform across donors, and that assumption may not be true. According to a later analysis, TCR association rates differed among HLA loci, with DRB1 alleles showing the most associated TCRs and HLA-C alleles showing the fewest. According to the authors, the approach could potentially be generalized to other disease states and immunological phenotypes. Only TCR beta chains were sequenced in this cohort, and the absence of alpha or paired-chain data limited detectable features. Compared with equally common non-associated chains, HLA-associated TCR beta chains in a later analysis were more clonally expanded and had lower generation probabilities. According to a later analysis, parvovirus B19, influenza, CMV and Epstein-Barr virus appeared linked to several top co-occurrence clusters. Most TCR sequences were seen in very few donors, while some public TCRs were found in many individuals. Some IMGT-functional V segments, including TRBV6-2 and TRBV6-3, could not be distinguished by the 87-base-pair reads and were therefore excluded. In a later genetic analysis, a missense DCLRE1C variant was associated with V-gene and J-gene trimming of TCR beta chains, and the association was replicated in an independent cohort. An earlier analysis of some 560 of the donors showed that most TCR beta V segments appeared in productive rearrangements either about 87% or about 30% of the time, which broadly matched IMGT annotations. Because HLA typing was unavailable for some donors at each locus, only the typed subset was used in association tests. Correlated functional status among segregating V segments might be attributable to linkage disequilibrium, but an unknown experimental factor could not be ruled out. CMV serostatus was the only immune exposure information available for the cohort. A further reported finding was that TCR beta sequences accurately predicted the HLA-A and HLA-B alleles for most subjects in the first cohort. A cluster of highly shared sequence variants was judged likely to represent a technical artifact of the sequencing pipeline. The earlier analysis of a few hundred of the donors excluded about 16 rarely observed V segments, including chromosome 9 orphons, because counts were too low.

CDR1 and CDR2 are drawn from the germline V gene: LGHNA, YNFKEQ. V and J are trimmed by 0 bases and 1 base, and the gene matches miss 7 bases of the junction. Inclusive of the bounding cysteine and phenylalanine, the CDR3 is 17 residues long. Only CDR3 DNA is held: 51 bases, read in frame from base 1. The library was obtained by the immunoSEQ multiplex PCR assay. The multiplex PCR relied on a mix of 60 forward primers for TCR Vbeta segments and 13 reverse primers for TCR Jbeta segments. The CDR3 region of rearranged TCR beta genes was amplified from genomic DNA by a multiplex PCR assay. The amplified TCR beta libraries were sequenced on the Illumina HiSeq System as 87-base-pair reads. As for the authors' bioinformatics: In a later analysis, some 80 million unique TCR beta chains were counted across the 500 to 700 repertoires, and roughly 11 million of these chains were shared by at least two donors. Raw reads were error-corrected and collapsed into unique sequences by a nearest-neighbor algorithm in which closely related sequences were merged to remove PCR and sequencing errors. CDR3 sequences were aligned to IMGT reference sequences to assign V, D and J gene segments. For a sequence to be retained, a match of at least six nucleotides to both a V gene segment and a J gene segment was required. A rearrangement counted as productive if the CDR3 had no stop codons and remained in frame with V and J, and every other rearrangement counted as non-productive. CDR3 was defined by IMGT convention, running from the second conserved V-encoded cysteine to the conserved J-encoded phenylalanine. The earlier analysis of some 540 of the donors excluded any sequence lacking an unambiguous match to a single V gene segment. In an earlier analysis of some 590 of the donors, V segments were called functional above 56.7% productive rearrangements and were called segregating when the between-donor standard deviation exceeded 5%. A statistical classification framework was built for diagnosing cytomegalovirus status from the catalog of TCR beta chain sequences. V and J gene assignment, in a later analysis, came from comparing TCR nucleotide sequences with IMGT/GENE-DB human TR gene sequences. Using the TCRdist pipeline, a later analysis assigned CDR3 sequences along with most-parsimonious VDJ recombination scenarios. In a later analysis, every TCR beta chain was defined by the combination of its CDR3 amino acid sequence and its V-gene family, and reads without a unique V-gene family were dropped. To address suspected cross-contamination and a sequencing artifact, a later analysis removed roughly 580 highly shared, low-generation-probability nucleotide sequences. A later analysis calculated a clonal expansion index for each public chain from normalized within-repertoire ranks of inferred template counts. A later analysis computed generation probabilities with a VDJ recombination model fitted to out-of-frame rearrangements, and checked the results against IGoR. A later analysis scored TCR-TCR, TCR-HLA and TCR-CMV co-occurrence with hypergeometric tests, applying a repertoire-size bias correction to TCR pairs. To estimate false discovery rates, a later analysis permuted the HLA or CMV assignments 20 times. In a later analysis, co-occurring TCRs were grouped using DBSCAN, with TCRdist sequence similarity added in when clustering inside HLA-allele-positive subsets. Repertoires with fewer than 30,000 or more than 120,000 public chains were left out of co-occurrence clustering, as were about five repertoires with anomalous nucleotide sharing. The table was pulled from immuneACCESS by TCRdb, which kept in-frame rearrangements only. Such tables lose some clones; where checked, under half of the loss comes from unresolved V genes, and the rest has no known cause. V and J calls and clone size follow that table, whereas D and trimming were derived from the DNA. For this sample, the table gives under 150,000 clones. Clones ranked in the top ten supply just under 2% of the sample.

On this clone: No antigen is known for it.

The cohort comprised more than 550 healthy bone marrow donors. At the time of sampling, every cohort member was nominally healthy, though immune exposures that went unrecorded were likely present. The donor tested CMV seronegative, placing the donor among the roughly 340 seronegative members of the cohort. Every donor gave a peripheral blood sample, and the peripheral blood mononuclear cells from that sample were used for TCR beta sequencing. Genomic DNA was extracted from the blood cell samples with the Qiagen DNeasy Blood Extraction Kit. This chain is built from TRBV4-2 and TRBJ2-5; 8 bases in between match TRBD2. The sequenced sample was PBMCs. The TCR comes from a woman aged 55 to 70 in good health and CMV-seronegative. The sequenced DNA: TGTGCCAGCAGCCAAGACCAGACGCGGGGGGCCCAAGAGACCCAGTACTTC. This gives the protein CASSQDQTRGAQETQYF.